A selection of T cell receptor beta chains follows, all from one sample in a study of cytomegalovirus exposure and HLA in healthy donors. Profiling relied on immunoSEQ multiplex PCR, and the TCRdb table lists in-frame clones only, not all of them. Altogether about 240,000 clones are present, around nine tenths being singletons, with the ten largest covering less than 3%. Source material: PBMCs. The receptors stem from a man aged 18 to 29 in good health and CMV-seronegative. CDR3s include the opening cysteine and the closing phenylalanine or tryptophan. The order of the fields is CDR3 protein, J gene, V gene.

cdr3_aa: CASSSTPSGSSYEQYF; j_call: TRBJ2-7; v_call: TRBV19
cdr3_aa: CASSPDSLNYGYTF; j_call: TRBJ1-2; v_call: TRBV7-2
cdr3_aa: CASSLSPGLPSGELFF; j_call: TRBJ2-2; v_call: TRBV5-1
cdr3_aa: CATSRESRRTGELFF; j_call: TRBJ2-2; v_call: TRBV15
cdr3_aa: CASSLAHQGTYEQYF; j_call: TRBJ2-7; v_call: TRBV7-6
cdr3_aa: CASSQEGQGHYEQYF; j_call: TRBJ2-7; v_call: TRBV4-3
cdr3_aa: CASRSSGSPNEQFF; j_call: TRBJ2-1; v_call: TRBV27
cdr3_aa: CASSQTSGGDGTDTQYF; j_call: TRBJ2-3; v_call: TRBV11-2
cdr3_aa: CASRGQGAGYTF; j_call: TRBJ1-2; v_call: TRBV6-5
cdr3_aa: CASRDRAYEQYF; j_call: TRBJ2-7; v_call: TRBV28
cdr3_aa: CASSLMGQGAGGYTF; j_call: TRBJ1-2; v_call: TRBV27
cdr3_aa: CASSQVDRAGASSGNTIYF; j_call: TRBJ1-3; v_call: TRBV4-3
cdr3_aa: CASSGRFYEQYF; j_call: TRBJ2-7; v_call: TRBV30
cdr3_aa: CASSQALNEQFF; j_call: TRBJ2-1; v_call: TRBV4-1
cdr3_aa: CASSMRGDTDTQYF; j_call: TRBJ2-3; v_call: TRBV11-2
cdr3_aa: CASQGRYSNQPQHF; j_call: TRBJ1-5; v_call: TRBV28
cdr3_aa: CASSLGGRGSGGPLHF; j_call: TRBJ1-6; v_call: TRBV7-2
cdr3_aa: CARSASVASGEQYF; j_call: TRBJ2-7; v_call: TRBV5-3
cdr3_aa: CASSLELATNTGELFF; j_call: TRBJ2-2; v_call: TRBV11-2
cdr3_aa: CASSLLPGTENEKLFF; j_call: TRBJ1-4; v_call: TRBV4-1
cdr3_aa: CASSLEATSRETQYF; j_call: TRBJ2-5; v_call: TRBV5-1
cdr3_aa: CASRVGFSDTQYF; j_call: TRBJ2-3; v_call: TRBV7-2